The sequence of this T cell receptor (beta chain) was determined in a study of T cell repertoires in cytomegalovirus infection. For the study at large: Public signatures in TCR beta pointed to CMV infection and matching HLA type. Study-level results: Dominant in the ex vivo response were TCR beta clonotypes restricted by HLA-C and specific for CMV. There were carriers of CMV plus the relevant HLA, and cumulative public TCR beta family frequency identified them.

TCRdb used MiXCR to reprocess the reads, holding one entry per CDR3 protein. The sample lists under 800,000 distinct CDR3 sequences, 20% to 25% occurring once. The V end lost 1 base, the J end lost 3 bases, and 15 bases lay between the germline ends. Germline loops: CDR1 SEHNR, CDR2 FQNEAQ (reference sequence). The CDR3 contains 16 residues. In its sample, this clonotype was seen a few times. Antigen: not known. V and J are TRBV7-9 and TRBJ1-2; possibly TRBD1 for D (5 bases). This TCR was recovered from a human donor in good health (CMV status not recorded). Some clones in this sample may be carry-over from other donors' samples. The sequencing input was CD8+ T cells from PBMCs. The CDR3: CASSLVENQGHYGYTF. CDR3 DNA sequence: TGTGCCAGCAGCTTAGTGGAGAATCAGGGCCACTATGGCTACACCTTC. Full variable domain (missing parts from reference TRBV7-9 and TRBJ1-2): DTGVSQNPRHKITKRGQNVTFRCDPISEHNRLYWYRQTLGQGPEFLTYFQNEAQLEKSRLLSDRFSAERPKGSFSTLEIQRTEQGDSAMYLCASSLVENQGHYGYTFGSGTRLTVV.